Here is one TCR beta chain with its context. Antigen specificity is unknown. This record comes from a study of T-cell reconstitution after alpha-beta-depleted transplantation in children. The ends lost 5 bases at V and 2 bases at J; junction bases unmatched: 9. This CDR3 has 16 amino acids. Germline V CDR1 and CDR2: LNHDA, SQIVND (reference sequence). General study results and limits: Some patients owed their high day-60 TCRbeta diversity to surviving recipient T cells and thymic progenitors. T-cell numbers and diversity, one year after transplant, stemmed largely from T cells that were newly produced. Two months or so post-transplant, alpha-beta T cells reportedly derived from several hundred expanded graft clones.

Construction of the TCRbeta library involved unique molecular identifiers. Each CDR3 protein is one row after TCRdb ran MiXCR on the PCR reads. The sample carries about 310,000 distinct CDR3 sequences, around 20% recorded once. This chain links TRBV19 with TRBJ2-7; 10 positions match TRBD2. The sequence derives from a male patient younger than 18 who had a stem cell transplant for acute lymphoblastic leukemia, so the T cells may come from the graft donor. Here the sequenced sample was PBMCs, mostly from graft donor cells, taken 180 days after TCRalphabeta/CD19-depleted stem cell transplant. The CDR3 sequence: CASSAWTSGNTYEQYF. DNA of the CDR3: TGTGCCAGTAGTGCATGGACTAGCGGCAACACCTACGAGCAGTACTTC.